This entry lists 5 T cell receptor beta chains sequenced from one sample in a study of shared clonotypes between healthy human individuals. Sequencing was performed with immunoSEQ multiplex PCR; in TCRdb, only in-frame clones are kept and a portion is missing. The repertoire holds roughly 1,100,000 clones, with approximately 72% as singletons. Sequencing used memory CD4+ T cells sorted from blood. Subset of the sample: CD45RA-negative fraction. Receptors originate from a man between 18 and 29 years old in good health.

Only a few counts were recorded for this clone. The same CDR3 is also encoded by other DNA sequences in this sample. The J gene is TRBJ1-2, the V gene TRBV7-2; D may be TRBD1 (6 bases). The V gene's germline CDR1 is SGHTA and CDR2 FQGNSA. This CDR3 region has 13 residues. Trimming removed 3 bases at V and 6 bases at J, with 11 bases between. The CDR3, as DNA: TGTGCCAGCAGCTTCACAGGGTGGGATGGCTACACCTTC. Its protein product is CASSFTGWDGYTF.

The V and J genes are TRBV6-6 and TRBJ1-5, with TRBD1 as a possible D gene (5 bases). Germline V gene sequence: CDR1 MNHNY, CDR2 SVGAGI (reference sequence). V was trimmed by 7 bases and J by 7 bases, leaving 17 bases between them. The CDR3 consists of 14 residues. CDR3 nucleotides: TGTGCCAGCACCCCAAGCCCAGGGTACCAGCCCCAGCATTTT. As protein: CASTPSPGYQPQHF.

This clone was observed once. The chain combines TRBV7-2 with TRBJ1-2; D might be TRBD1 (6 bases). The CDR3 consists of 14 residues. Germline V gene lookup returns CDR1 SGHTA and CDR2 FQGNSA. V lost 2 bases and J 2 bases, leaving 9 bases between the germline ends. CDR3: CASSLRQGNYGYTF. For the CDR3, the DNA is TGTGCCAGCAGCTTACGGCAGGGGAACTATGGCTACACCTTC.

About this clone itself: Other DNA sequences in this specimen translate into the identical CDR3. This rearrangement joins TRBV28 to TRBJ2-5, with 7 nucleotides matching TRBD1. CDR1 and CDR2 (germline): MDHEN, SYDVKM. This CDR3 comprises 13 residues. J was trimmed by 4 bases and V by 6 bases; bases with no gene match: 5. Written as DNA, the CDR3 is TGTGCCAGCAGCACACAGGGGACAGAGACCCAGTACTTC. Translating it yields CASSTQGTETQYF.

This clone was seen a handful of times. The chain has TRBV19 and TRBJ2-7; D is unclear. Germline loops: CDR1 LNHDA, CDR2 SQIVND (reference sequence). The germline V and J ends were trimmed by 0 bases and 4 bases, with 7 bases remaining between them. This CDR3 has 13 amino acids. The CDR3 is CASSIDTRYEQYF. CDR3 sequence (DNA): TGTGCCAGTAGTATAGATACGCGGTACGAGCAGTACTTC.